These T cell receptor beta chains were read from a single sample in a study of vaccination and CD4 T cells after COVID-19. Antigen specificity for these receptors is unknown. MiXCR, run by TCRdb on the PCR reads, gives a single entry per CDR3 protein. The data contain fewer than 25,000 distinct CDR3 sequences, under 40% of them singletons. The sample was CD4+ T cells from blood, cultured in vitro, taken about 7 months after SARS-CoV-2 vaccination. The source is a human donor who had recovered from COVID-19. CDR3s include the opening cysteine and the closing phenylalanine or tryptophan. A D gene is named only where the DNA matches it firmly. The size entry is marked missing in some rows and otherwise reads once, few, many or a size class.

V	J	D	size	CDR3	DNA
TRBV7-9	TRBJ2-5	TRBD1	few	CASSKQTGTDETQYF	TGTGCCAGCAGCAAACAGACAGGGACGGACGAGACCCAGTACTTC
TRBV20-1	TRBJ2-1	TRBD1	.	CSARPGTANNEQFF	TGCAGTGCTAGACCCGGGACAGCAAACAATGAGCAGTTCTTC
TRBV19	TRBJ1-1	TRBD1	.	CASSSRDRRTEAFF	TGTGCCAGTAGTTCCCGGGACAGAAGGACTGAAGCTTTCTTT
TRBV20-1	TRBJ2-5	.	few	CSASEAETQYF	TGCAGTGCTAGTGAAGCAGAGACCCAGTACTTC
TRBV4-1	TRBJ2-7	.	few	CASSQDDSRLYEQYF	TGCGCCAGCAGCCAAGATGATTCGCGCTTGTACGAGCAGTACTTC
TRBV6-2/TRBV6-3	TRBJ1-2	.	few	CASSEEGVGYTF	TGTGCCAGCAGTGAGGAGGGGGTTGGCTACACCTTC
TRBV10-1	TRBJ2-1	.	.	CASSESSLLEQFF	TGCGCCAGCAGTGAGTCCTCGTTGCTTGAGCAGTTCTTC
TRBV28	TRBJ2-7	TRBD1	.	CASSGTGYEQYF	TGTGCCAGCAGTGGGACAGGCTACGAGCAGTACTTC
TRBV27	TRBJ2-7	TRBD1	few	CASRWEGQGSSEQYF	TGTGCCAGCAGGTGGGAGGGACAGGGGAGCAGCGAGCAGTACTTC
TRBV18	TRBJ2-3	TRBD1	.	CASSRLQGKADTQYF	TGTGCCAGCTCACGTTTACAGGGGAAGGCAGATACGCAGTATTTT
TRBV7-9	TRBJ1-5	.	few	CASSFPDQPQHF	TGTGCCAGCAGCTTTCCCGATCAGCCCCAGCATTTT
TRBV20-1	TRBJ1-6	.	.	CSASHPQGWSPLHF	TGCAGTGCTAGTCATCCCCAGGGATGGTCACCCCTCCACTTT
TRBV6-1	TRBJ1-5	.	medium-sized	CASSVSQPQHF	TGTGCCAGCAGTGTAAGTCAGCCCCAGCATTTT
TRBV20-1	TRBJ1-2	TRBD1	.	CSALRYAHSGQGIWGYGYTF	TGCAGTGCTCTCCGATACGCGCATTCGGGACAGGGGATTTGGGGCTATGGCTACACCTTC
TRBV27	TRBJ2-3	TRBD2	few	CASSSLAGGSDTQYF	TGTGCCAGCAGTTCTCTAGCGGGCGGTTCAGATACGCAGTATTTT
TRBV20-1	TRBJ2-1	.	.	CSARDPTLPRDEQFF	TGCAGTGCTAGAGATCCGACTTTACCGCGGGATGAGCAGTTCTTC
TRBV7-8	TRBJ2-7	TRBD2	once	CASSPGLAGDILTGEQYF	TGTGCCAGCAGCCCAGGACTAGCGGGAGATATATTGACGGGAGAGCAGTACTTC
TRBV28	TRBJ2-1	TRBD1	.	CASRSGGPYNEQFF	TGTGCCAGCAGATCAGGGGGCCCCTACAATGAGCAGTTCTTC
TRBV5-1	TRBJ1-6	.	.	CASSFRRYNSPLHF	TGCGCCAGCAGCTTCCGACGGTATAATTCACCCCTCCACTTT
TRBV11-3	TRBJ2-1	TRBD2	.	CASSSIDVAGGREQFF	TGTGCCAGCAGCTCGATCGATGTAGCGGGAGGACGTGAGCAGTTCTTC
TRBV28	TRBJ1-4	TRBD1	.	CAHRTGGDEKLFF	TGTGCCCACCGAACAGGGGGCGATGAAAAACTGTTTTTT
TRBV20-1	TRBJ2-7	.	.	CSARVQGNYEQYF	TGCAGTGCTAGAGTTCAGGGGAACTACGAGCAGTACTTC
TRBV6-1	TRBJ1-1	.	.	CASSATPGPNTEAFF	TGTGCCAGCAGTGCGACCCCGGGTCCGAACACTGAAGCTTTCTTT
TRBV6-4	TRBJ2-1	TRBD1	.	CASSDGTGGNEQFF	TGTGCCAGCAGTGACGGGACAGGGGGCAATGAGCAGTTCTTC
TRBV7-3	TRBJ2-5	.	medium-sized	CASSLSGIGVETQYF	TGTGCCAGCAGCTTAAGTGGGATCGGGGTAGAGACCCAGTACTTC
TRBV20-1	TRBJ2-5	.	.	CSASLGAETQYF	TGCAGTGCTAGCTTGGGAGCCGAGACCCAGTACTTC